This TCR beta chain derives from a study of blood T cell repertoires in COVID-19. Across the whole study: Samples of COVID-19 (acute and convalescent) were obtained from the United States, Italy and Spain. Sample material is recorded as cDNA or gDNA derived from T cells, B-cell-depleted T cells, or PBMCs.

Original methodology: Researchers report that nucleated cell counts were estimated from reference gene primer amplification. The repertoire was sequenced with immunoSEQ multiplex PCR; TCRdb's copy has only in-frame clones and lacks some. V, J and clone size reflect that table, while D and trimming were determined from the DNA. The repertoire includes 52,000 or so clones, approximately 78% of them detected once, and 5.5% to 6% sits in the top ten. This CDR3 spans 14 amino acids. CDR1 and CDR2 from the germline V gene are MNHNY and SVGAGI (reference sequence). The V and J ends lost 5 bases and 5 bases, in that order; junction bases with no gene match: 6.

Sequenced material: peripheral blood. The V call is TRBV6-6, the J call TRBJ1-1, with TRBD1 matching 9 bases. The clonotype was recovered from a human donor in a cohort sampled during active or convalescent COVID-19. The CDR3 region is CASSPPDRGTEAFF. The CDR3, as DNA: TGTGCCAGCAGTCCCCCGGACAGGGGAACTGAAGCTTTCTTT.